A single sample is the source of the 32 T cell receptor beta chains below, sequenced in a study of blood T cells in healthy people across ages (dated by TCRdb to the mid-2010s). The protocol used for the library was 5' RACE. The instrument was an Illumina HiSeq 2500. The second PCR ran for roughly 6 to 11 cycles and used a J-beta primer mix along with a sample-barcoded 5' primer. In TCRdb, the public reads were trimmed at Q25 with fastp and aligned with MiXCR, with productive beta chains retained. Every CDR3 protein is listed once, alongside the most common genes and DNA of its rows. This sample is represented by about 700,000 distinct CDR3 sequences; less than 40% of them were singletons. 15% of the sample comes from the top ten. The sample was blood. These TCRs come from a woman of 80 years or more in good health. Donor details come from another sample of the same person, matched by shared clones.

About this clonotype: A single base separates this from a much larger clone, so it may be a read error. The chain couples TRBV6-5 to TRBJ2-5; 10 bases line up with TRBD1. Germline CDR1 MNHEY, CDR2 SVGAGI. This CDR3 contains 15 residues. Unmatched junction bases numbered 14, after V lost 5 bases and J lost 11 bases. In DNA, the CDR3 is TGTGCCAGCAGTCGGACAGGGGGAGGCTACAATGAGCAGTACTTC. Protein sequence: CASSRTGGGYNEQYF.

The chain has TRBV4-3 and TRBJ1-1; a possible D gene is TRBD1 (5 bases). V was clipped by 3 bases and J by 7 bases, with 18 bases between them. CDR1 is LGHNA, CDR2 YSLEER, per germline. This CDR3 contains 15 residues. The CDR3 nucleotides read TGCGCCAGCAGCCACTCCCCCGACGGGAGGGGTGAAGCTTTCTTT. Translated: CASSHSPDGRGEAFF.

This clonotype appeared many times. This sequence joins TRBV7-8 and TRBJ2-3, with D perhaps matching TRBD2 (6 bases). Trimming removed 1 base at V and 8 bases at J, with 16 bases between. Germline lookup yields CDR1 SGHVS and CDR2 FQNEAQ. The CDR3 runs to 15 residues. This CDR3 is CASSLGGLPAGTQYF. The CDR3, as DNA: TGTGCCAGCAGCTTAGGGGGACTCCCGGCGGGTACGCAGTATTTT.

Turning to this clonotype: Possible read error: a much larger clone is one base away. The chain links TRBV29-1 to TRBJ2-5; D not certain. With 7 bases removed from V and 5 bases from J, the gap between germline ends came to 17 bases. Per germline, CDR1 SQVTM and CDR2 ANQGSEA. The CDR3 spans 13 residues. As DNA, the CDR3 is TGCAGCGCCCCACACGCCGGTCGGGAGACCCAGTACTTC. It codes for CSAPHAGRETQYF.

This clonotype was detected ten times or more. The CDR3 reads CSASGGPVEQYF. Written as DNA, the CDR3 is TGCAGTGCTAGCGGTGGACCGGTGGAGCAGTACTTC. The chain has TRBV20-1 and TRBJ2-7, with D uncertain. V was clipped by 3 bases and J by 7 bases, with 13 bases between them. CDR1 DFQATT and CDR2 SNEGSKA come from the germline V gene (reference sequence). The CDR3 loop spans 12 amino acids.

This clonotype was seen repeatedly, ten times or more. The rearrangement uses TRBV20-1 and TRBJ2-5; D may match TRBD1 or TRBD2 (6 bases each). The CDR3 is 15 residues long. The germline gives CDR1 DFQATT, CDR2 SNEGSKA (reference sequence). V lost 6 bases to trimming and J lost 0 bases, with 17 bases between them. CDR3 sequence: CSAGGGEGYQETQYF. In DNA, the CDR3 is TGCAGTGCCGGAGGGGGAGAGGGATACCAAGAGACCCAGTACTTC.

The chain carries TRBV7-2 and TRBJ1-1; TRBD1 matches at 8 bases. Per germline, CDR1 SGHTA and CDR2 FQGNSA. V dropped 0 bases and J dropped 1; count of bases not matched to a gene: 7. The CDR3 runs 17 residues. This chain's CDR3 is CASSLAGSTGGNTEAFF. In DNA form, the CDR3 reads TGTGCCAGCAGCTTAGCGGGTTCCACAGGGGGGAACACTGAAGCTTTCTTT.

This clonotype was observed a handful of times. V is TRBV12-3 or TRBV12-4 and J is TRBJ1-4; 10 bases are a match to TRBD1. This CDR3 is 16 amino acids long. J gave up 7 bases and V 6 bases, and 11 bases lay outside the gene matches. The CDR3 nucleotides are TGTGCCAGCAGAGCTCCGCCCGGACAGGGGGGTGAAAAACTGTTTTTT. Residues: CASRAPPGQGGEKLFF.

The chain uses TRBV28 and TRBJ1-2; no clear D gene. The CDR3 runs to 14 residues. V lost 7 bases, J lost 2 bases, and 14 bases lay in between. The germline gives CDR1 MDHEN, CDR2 SYDVKM. The CDR3 nucleotides read TGTGCCAGCAAAGACCCGATGAGAAACTATGGCTACACCTTC. The encoded protein is CASKDPMRNYGYTF.

This clonotype showed up just a few times. The chain joins TRBV7-2 to TRBJ1-1, with D perhaps TRBD1 (6 bases). Germline values: CDR1 SGHTA, CDR2 FQGNSA. The CDR3 extends over 15 amino acids. V lost 6 bases and J lost 4, with 18 bases in between. CDR3 DNA: TGTGCCAGCAGAAATAGGGTGGGGGGCTGCACTGAAGCTTTCTTT. This encodes CASRNRVGGCTEAFF.

This clonotype was picked up a small number of times. DNA for the CDR3: TGTGCCAGCAGCGACGAGGGGACAGGGGCGCGCAATGAGCAGTACTTC. It encodes CASSDEGTGARNEQYF. The chain joins TRBV28 to TRBJ2-7; 10 positions match TRBD1. The CDR3 is 16 residues long. Per the germline V gene, CDR1 is MDHEN and CDR2 is SYDVKM. V dropped 6 bases and J dropped 7; count of bases not matched to a gene: 15.

This clonotype was counted many times. V and J are TRBV5-1 and TRBJ2-7; TRBD1 agrees at 7 bases. V lost 6 bases to trimming and J lost 3 bases; unmatched junction nucleotides: 6. This CDR3 has 13 residues. Per the germline V gene, CDR1 is SGHRS and CDR2 is YFSETQ. The CDR3 protein is CASTRTGSYEQYF. The DNA of the CDR3 is TGCGCCAGCACGCGGACAGGAAGCTACGAGCAGTACTTC.

This clonotype was picked up many times. V and J are TRBV5-1 and TRBJ2-7, with 7 bases identical to TRBD1. V gave up 4 bases and J gave up 3 bases; unmatched junction bases: 13. This CDR3 has 16 amino acids. Germline V gene sequence: CDR1 SGHRS, CDR2 YFSETQ. For the CDR3, the DNA is TGCGCCAGCAGCGTGAACTCCGGGACAGTTTTCTACGAGCAGTACTTC. Translated: CASSVNSGTVFYEQYF.

This clonotype was counted at least ten times. V gene TRBV7-9 combines with J gene TRBJ1-5, with a tentative D call TRBD1 (5 bases). The V end was cut by 1 base, the J end by 10 bases, with 8 bases between. CDR3 size: 12 residues. Germline CDR1 reads SEHNR; CDR2 reads FQNEAQ (reference sequence). The DNA of the CDR3 is TGTGCCAGCAGCTTAGGGGGGGATCCCCAGCATTTT. It encodes CASSLGGDPQHF. The complete variable domain, with remaining parts taken from reference TRBV7-9 and TRBJ1-5, reads DTGVSQNPRHKITKRGQNVTFRCDPISEHNRLYWYRQTLGQGPEFLTYFQNEAQLEKSRLLSDRFSAERPKGSFSTLEIQRTEQGDSAMYLCASSLGGDPQHFGDGTRLSIL.

The chain couples TRBV18 to TRBJ1-4; D call uncertain. The germline gives CDR1 KGHSH, CDR2 LQKENI. The CDR3 contains 12 residues. V dropped 8 bases and J dropped 1 base, with 5 bases sitting between them. The CDR3 DNA reads TGTGCCAGCCGAAGAACTAATGAAAAACTGTTTTTT. It translates to CASRRTNEKLFF.

J is TRBJ2-2 and V is TRBV5-1; D call uncertain. This CDR3 is 15 amino acids long. CDR1 and CDR2 (germline): SGHRS, YFSETQ. V lost 1 base to trimming and J lost 0 bases, with 7 bases between them. The CDR3 region is CASSLLPSNTGELFF. The CDR3 DNA sequence: TGCGCCAGCAGCTTGTTACCCTCGAACACCGGGGAGCTGTTTTTT.

This clonotype was seen repeatedly, ten times or more. J is TRBJ2-3 and V is TRBV18; D is unclear. Germline-derived CDR1 and CDR2 are KGHSH and LQKENI. V was pared by 6 bases and J by 2 bases, with 15 bases between. The CDR3 has 15 residues. The DNA of the CDR3 is TGTGCCAGCTCCCAAAGAAAAACGGTCACAGATACGCAGTATTTT. It specifies CASSQRKTVTDTQYF.

This clonotype was counted ten times or more. This sequence joins TRBV9 and TRBJ2-5, with 7 positions matching TRBD1. J was trimmed by 1 base and V by 4 bases; bases with no gene match: 7. The CDR3 loop spans 15 amino acids. Germline CDR1 reads SGDLS; CDR2 reads YYNGEE. The CDR3 region has the DNA TGTGCCAGCAGCATTAACAGGGGAAGCCAAGAGACCCAGTACTTC. Translated: CASSINRGSQETQYF.

A few counts support this clonotype. The rearrangement uses TRBV20-1 and TRBJ1-2; no reliable D call. Germline V CDR1 and CDR2: DFQATT, SNEGSKA (reference sequence). The CDR3 extends over 13 amino acids. V lost 0 bases and J lost 2, with 7 bases in between. The CDR3 protein is CSARESVNYGYTF. CDR3 bases: TGCAGTGCTAGAGAGTCGGTAAACTATGGCTACACCTTC.

The sample holds a few counts of this clonotype. V is TRBV6-5 and J is TRBJ1-6, with TRBD1 matching 10 bases. J gave up 7 bases and V 7 bases, and 4 bases lay outside the gene matches. Germline-derived CDR1 and CDR2 are MNHEY and SVGAGI. This CDR3 contains 14 residues. The CDR3 DNA reads TGTGCCAGCACCCGGACAGGGGGGAATTCACCCCTCCACTTT. Amino acid sequence: CASTRTGGNSPLHF.

This clonotype has more than one count but fewer than ten. V gene TRBV7-2 combines with J gene TRBJ2-5; 10 nucleotides align to TRBD1. The CDR3 is made up of 17 amino acids. V shed 1 base and J 4 bases; nucleotides not matched to a gene: 9. Germline V CDR1 and CDR2: SGHTA, FQGNSA. CDR3 coding DNA: TGTGCCAGCAGCTTAGTCGGGACAGGGGTGTTACCAGAGACCCAGTACTTC. Protein product: CASSLVGTGVLPETQYF.

This clonotype showed up many times. This chain connects TRBV2 to TRBJ2-3, with a possible D match to TRBD2 (6 bases). The CDR3 has 14 residues. Trimming stripped 5 bases from V and 2 bases from J, with 11 bases between. Germline CDR1 is SNHLY and CDR2 is FYNNEI. The CDR3 protein is CASSPRDFTDTQYF. The CDR3 region has the DNA TGTGCCAGCAGTCCCCGGGACTTCACAGATACGCAGTATTTT. The full variable domain, its missing parts supplied by reference TRBV2 and TRBJ2-3, is EPEVTQTPSHQVTQMGQEVILRCVPISNHLYFYWYRQILGQKVEFLVSFYNNEISEKSEIFDDQFSVERPDGSNFTLKIRSTKLEDSAMYFCASSPRDFTDTQYFGPGTRLTVL.

The sample holds one count of this clonotype. V and J are TRBV5-1 and TRBJ2-3, with D hard to call. There are 14 residues in the CDR3. The germline V gene encodes CDR1 SGHRS and CDR2 YFSETQ. Trimming shortened V by 0 bases and J by 4 bases, and 9 bases separated the two germline ends. Here the CDR3 reads CASSLGLTADTQYF. DNA of the CDR3: TGCGCCAGCAGCTTGGGACTTACTGCAGATACGCAGTATTTT. The whole variable domain, filled in from reference TRBV5-1 and TRBJ2-3, reads KAGVTQTPRYLIKTRGQQVTLSCSPISGHRSVSWYQQTPGQGLQFLFEYFSETQRNKGNFPGRFSGRQFSNSRSEMNVSTLELGDSALYLCASSLGLTADTQYFGPGTRLTVL.

This clonotype was observed many times. The chain employs TRBV10-3 and TRBJ1-1; TRBD1 matches at 9 bases. CDR1 is ENHRY, CDR2 SYGVKD, per germline. This CDR3 is 14 amino acids long. The junction had 7 bases not matched to a gene; V was cut back by 6 bases and J by 5 bases. The DNA of the CDR3 is TGTGCCATCAGCACAGGGGGCGCGAAAACTGAAGCTTTCTTT. It yields the protein CAISTGGAKTEAFF.

Written as DNA, the CDR3 is TGTGCCACCAGTCAAACGGGGGGTAAAGCCGGGGAGCTGTTTTTT. Translated, it gives CATSQTGGKAGELFF. V is TRBV24-1 and J is TRBJ2-2, with TRBD2 identical over 7 bases. The CDR3 is 15 amino acids. The germline V gene encodes CDR1 KGHDR and CDR2 SFDVKD. With V trimmed by 6 bases and J by 6 bases, 9 bases remained unmatched.

There are many counts of this clonotype. V usage is TRBV7-2 and J usage is TRBJ1-1; a possible D gene is TRBD1 (6 bases). The V end lost 3 bases, the J end lost 6 bases, and 14 bases lay between the germline ends. The CDR3 contains 14 residues. The germline gives CDR1 SGHTA, CDR2 FQGNSA. CDR3 nucleotide sequence: TGTGCCAGCAGCTTTGGGGGCACGACGGCTGAAGCTTTCTTT. This codes for CASSFGGTTAEAFF.

This clonotype showed up many times. The chain is built from TRBV6-2 or TRBV6-3 and TRBJ2-1; 8 bases are a match to TRBD1. V lost 10 bases to trimming and J lost 4 bases; unmatched junction nucleotides: 12. Germline CDR1 reads MNHEY; CDR2 reads SVGEGT. The CDR3 has 15 residues. The CDR3 region has the DNA TGTGCCACCCTACCGGACAGGGCGAATTACAATGAGCAGTTCTTC. It translates to CATLPDRANYNEQFF.

J is TRBJ2-5 and V is TRBV4-1; 9 bases match TRBD1. Germline CDR1 and CDR2: MGHRA and YSYEKL. The CDR3 spans 19 residues. Trimming removed 1 base from V and 4 bases from J; junction bases left unmatched: 16. CDR3 sequence reads: CASSQGWRGTGRVGETQYF. In DNA, the CDR3 is TGCGCCAGCAGCCAAGGATGGCGTGGGACAGGGCGAGTTGGAGAGACCCAGTACTTC.

In this sample, this clonotype turned up many times. The genes are TRBV7-2 and TRBJ1-2, with D possibly matching TRBD1 (5 bases). The germline V gene has CDR1 SGHTA and CDR2 FQGNSA. The V gene lost 5 bases and the J gene lost 5 bases, with 15 bases spanning the gap. The CDR3 loop spans 14 amino acids. The DNA for the CDR3 is TGTGCCAGCAGCCCGGGACGGACCTCTTATGGCTACACCTTC. Its translation: CASSPGRTSYGYTF. Complete variable domain (other parts from reference TRBV7-2 and TRBJ1-2): GAGVSQSPSNKVTEKGKDVELRCDPISGHTALYWYRQSLGQGLEFLIYFQGNSAPDKSGLPSDRFSAERTGGSVSTLTIQRTQQEDSAVYLCASSPGRTSYGYTFGSGTRLTVV.

The chain is built from TRBV6-5 and TRBJ2-7; 11 positions agree with TRBD1. The CDR3 extends over 14 amino acids. V lost 7 bases and J lost 7; bases outside the gene matches: 9. The germline CDR1 and CDR2 sequences are MNHEY and SVGAGI. This CDR3 is CASTRTGGPAEQYF. DNA of the CDR3: TGTGCCAGCACCCGGACAGGGGGCCCCGCAGAGCAGTACTTC.

This clonotype came up a few times. A much larger clone sits a single nucleotide away, making a read error possible. J is TRBJ2-7 and V is TRBV5-1; the D gene is possibly TRBD1 (5 bases). CDR3 length: 14 residues. Germline CDR1 is SGHRS and CDR2 is YFSETQ. In DNA, the CDR3 is TGCGCCAGCAGCCTTGTTTGGGGCTCCCACGAGCAGTACTTC. It specifies CASSLVWGSHEQYF.

The J gene is TRBJ2-4, the V gene TRBV5-1; D is perhaps TRBD1 or TRBD2 (5 bases each). The J call may be wrong; the DNA end is better matched by TRBJ2-7. The CDR3 totals 16 residues. From germline, CDR1 is SGHRS and CDR2 YFSETQ. CDR3 region: CASSGGFETPLYEQYF. As DNA, the CDR3 is TGCGCCAGCAGCGGGGGTTTCGAGACTCCCCTCTACGAGCAGTACTTC.